Sequencing of this TCR beta chain was carried out in a study of T cells in localized non-small cell lung cancer. Clones were read by immunoSEQ multiplex PCR, and TCRdb kept only the in-frame ones, dropping some. The sample has about 25,000 clones, approximately 86% seen once; the top ten hold 13% to 15%. Trimming stripped 2 bases from V and 5 bases from J, with 13 bases between. This CDR3 is 15 amino acids long. The germline V gene has CDR1 MNHEY and CDR2 SMNVEV (reference sequence). The sample consisted of peripheral blood, taken before any cancer treatment. The TCR sequence derives from a female donor aged 60 or older with stage I lung adenocarcinoma. The chain couples TRBV27 to TRBJ1-5; D gene uncertain. DNA of the CDR3: TGTGCCAGCAGTTTACGGCCCGGATCTGATCAGCCCCAGCATTTT. Translating it yields CASSLRPGSDQPQHF.